Given below is one T cell receptor (beta chain) in context. Antigen specificity is unknown. PCR amplification relied on 60 Vbeta primers (plus 13 Jbeta primers). Sequencing used immunoSEQ multiplex PCR; TCRdb keeps in-frame clones, though not all of them. The table lists about 120,000 clones. The sample belongs to a study of cytomegalovirus exposure and HLA in healthy donors. About the study: Inside one of the first data releases sat about 85 million unique TCRs taken from HLA-typed donors. Ancestry clustering placed 70% to 85% of 300 to 400 genotyped donors in the Caucasian-associated cluster.

Study-level findings and limits: TCR beta V- and J-gene trimming, according to a later analysis, was linked to a missense DCLRE1C variant. In an earlier analysis, about 90% or about 30%: the productive usage of most TCR beta V segments.

Germline lookup yields CDR1 SGDLS and CDR2 YYNGEE. This CDR3 comprises 15 residues. J gave up 1 base and V 0 bases, and 3 bases lay outside the gene matches. The chain has TRBV9 and TRBJ2-5, with 7 bases fitting TRBD2. The source is a man between 18 and 29 years old in good health and CMV-seronegative. The sample taken for sequencing was PBMCs. CDR3 amino acids: CASSVGGRGQETQYF. CDR3 coding DNA: TGTGCCAGCAGCGTAGGTGGGAGGGGCCAAGAGACCCAGTACTTC.